The T cell receptor beta chain under discussion was sequenced for a study of memory CD8 T cells in hepatitis C reinfection. Study-level background: Samples at peak reinfection came 3 to 8 weeks post-detection.

Time point given: peak reinfection, 3 to 8 weeks after reinfection detection. TCR sequencing was done directly ex vivo on sorted cells, without expansion in vitro. People who inject drugs from Montreal's HEPCO study were the donors. Control naive CD8 T cells came from a couple of donors at all three reinfection time points. Method: immunoSEQ multiplex PCR; TCRdb's copy keeps in-frame clones and lacks some. The sample contains more than 35,000 clones, more than 75% of which appear only once. The CDR3 totals 14 residues. V was pared by 6 bases and J by 5 bases, with 4 bases of the junction left unmatched. CDR1 SNHLY and CDR2 FYNNEI come from the germline V gene.

Sequencing was performed on naive CD8+ T cells sorted from blood. This chain uses TRBV2 with TRBJ2-5, with 12 nucleotides matching TRBD2. This TCR derives from a man aged 18 to 30 with hepatitis C virus infection. The CDR3 coding sequence is TGTGCCAGCAGACTAGCGGGGGGCGGTGAGACCCAGTACTTC. This sequence encodes CASRLAGGGETQYF.